This T cell receptor (beta chain) was sequenced for a study of shared clonotypes between healthy human individuals. Notes on the study in general: Relative to their counterparts shared across all four donors, non-shared clonotypes exhibited diminished generation probabilities.

In the case of this clone: Its antigen is unknown.

Into CD45RA+ naive and CD45RA-negative memory subsets, the CD4+ cells were split. Sequencing was performed with immunoSEQ multiplex PCR; in TCRdb, only in-frame clones are kept and a portion is missing. Of about 1.5 million clones in the sample, roughly 96% were seen once. CDR3 length: 17 amino acids. V dropped 3 bases and J dropped 4; count of bases not matched to a gene: 11. From germline, CDR1 is SGHRS and CDR2 YFSETQ. The sequencing sample was made of naive CD4+ T cells sorted from blood. Sample subset: CD45RA+ positively selected. The rearrangement links TRBV5-1 to TRBJ2-2, with 8 bases aligning to TRBD2. The clonotype comes from a man in his thirties or forties in good health. Here the CDR3 reads CASSSFSGSGGTGELFF. DNA for the CDR3: TGCGCCAGCAGCTCATTCAGCGGGAGTGGCGGCACCGGGGAGCTGTTTTTT.